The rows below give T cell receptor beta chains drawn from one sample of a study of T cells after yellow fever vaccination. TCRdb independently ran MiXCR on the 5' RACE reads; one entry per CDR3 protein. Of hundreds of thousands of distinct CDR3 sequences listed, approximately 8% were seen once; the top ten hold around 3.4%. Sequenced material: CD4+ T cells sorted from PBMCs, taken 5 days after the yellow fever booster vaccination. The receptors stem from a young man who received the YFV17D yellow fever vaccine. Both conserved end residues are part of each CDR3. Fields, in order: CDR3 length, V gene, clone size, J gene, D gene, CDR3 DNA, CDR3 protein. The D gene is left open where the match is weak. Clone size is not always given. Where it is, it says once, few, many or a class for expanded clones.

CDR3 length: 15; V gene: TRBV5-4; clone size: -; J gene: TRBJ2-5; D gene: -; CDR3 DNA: TGTGCCAGCAGCTTGGTCTTGGGTGAAAGGGAGACCCAGTACTTC; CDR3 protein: CASSLVLGERETQYF
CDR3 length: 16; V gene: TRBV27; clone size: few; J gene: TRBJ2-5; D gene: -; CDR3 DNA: TGTGCCAGCAGTTTACTACCGGGCCTGGGGGTAGAGACCCAGTACTTC; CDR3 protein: CASSLLPGLGVETQYF
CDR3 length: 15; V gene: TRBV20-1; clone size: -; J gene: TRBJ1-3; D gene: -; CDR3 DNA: TGCAGTGCCCCAGGGGCAGGGACGTTTGGAAACACCATATATTTT; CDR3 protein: CSAPGAGTFGNTIYF
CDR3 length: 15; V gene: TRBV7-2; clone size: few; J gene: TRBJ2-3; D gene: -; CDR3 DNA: TGTGCCAGCATCGCGACGGGGGTTCGTACAGATACGCAGTATTTT; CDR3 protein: CASIATGVRTDTQYF
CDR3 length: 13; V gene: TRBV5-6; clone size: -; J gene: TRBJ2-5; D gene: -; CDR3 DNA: TGTGCCAGCAGCTTGGACTTGCAAGAGACCCAGTACTTC; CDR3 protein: CASSLDLQETQYF
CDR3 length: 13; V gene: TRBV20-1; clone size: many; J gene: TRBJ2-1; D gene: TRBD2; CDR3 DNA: TGCAGTGCCGCGACTAGCGCCAACAATGAGCAGTTCTTC; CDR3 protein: CSAATSANNEQFF
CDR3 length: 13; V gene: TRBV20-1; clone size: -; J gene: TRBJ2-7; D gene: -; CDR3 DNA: TGCAGTGCTAGAGCCCCCAGGGCATACGAGCAGTACTTC; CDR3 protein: CSARAPRAYEQYF
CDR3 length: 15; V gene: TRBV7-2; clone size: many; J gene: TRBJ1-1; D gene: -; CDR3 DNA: TGTGCCAGCAGCTCGATGTCCCAGGGGAACACTGAAGCTTTCTTT; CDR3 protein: CASSSMSQGNTEAFF
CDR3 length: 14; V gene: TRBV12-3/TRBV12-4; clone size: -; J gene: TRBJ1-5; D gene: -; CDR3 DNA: TGTGCCAGCAGTACCGGGAGCCAGAATCAGCCCCAGCATTTT; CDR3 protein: CASSTGSQNQPQHF
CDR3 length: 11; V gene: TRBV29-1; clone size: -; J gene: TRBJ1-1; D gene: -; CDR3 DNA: TGCAGCGTTATCCGTTCTGGTGAAGCTTTCTTT; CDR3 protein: CSVIRSGEAFF
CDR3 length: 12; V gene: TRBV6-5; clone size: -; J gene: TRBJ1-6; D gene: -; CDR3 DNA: TGTGCCAGCAGTTTCAGCTATTCACCCCTCCACTTT; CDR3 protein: CASSFSYSPLHF
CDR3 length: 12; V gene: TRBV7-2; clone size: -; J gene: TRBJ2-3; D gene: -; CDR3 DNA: TGTGCCAGCAGCTTAGAGAGGGGTACGCAGTATTTT; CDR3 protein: CASSLERGTQYF
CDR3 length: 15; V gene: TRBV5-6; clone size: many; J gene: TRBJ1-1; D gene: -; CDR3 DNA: TGTGCCAGCAGCTTGGTGGGAGGGGCGAACACTGAAGCTTTCTTT; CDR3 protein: CASSLVGGANTEAFF
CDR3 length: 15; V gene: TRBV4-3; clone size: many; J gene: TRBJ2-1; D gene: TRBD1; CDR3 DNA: TGCGCCAGCGCCCTGGACAGGGGAATCGTTTATGAGCAGTTCTTC; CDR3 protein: CASALDRGIVYEQFF
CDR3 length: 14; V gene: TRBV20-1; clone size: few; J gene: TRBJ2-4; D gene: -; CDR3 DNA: TGCAGTGCTAGCAGCGGGGCCCCAAGGGGGACTCAGTACTTC; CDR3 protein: CSASSGAPRGTQYF
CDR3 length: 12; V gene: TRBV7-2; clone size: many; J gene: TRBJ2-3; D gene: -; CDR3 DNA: TGTGCCAGCAGCTTAGACACAGATACGCAGTATTTT; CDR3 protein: CASSLDTDTQYF
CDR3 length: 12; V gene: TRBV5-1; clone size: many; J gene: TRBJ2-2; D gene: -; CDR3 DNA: TGCGCCAGCAGTTTTCCGACCGGGGAGCTGTTTTTT; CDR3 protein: CASSFPTGELFF
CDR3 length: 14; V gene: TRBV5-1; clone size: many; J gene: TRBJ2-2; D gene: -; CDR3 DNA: TGTGCCAGCAGCTTACAGGGGAACACCGGGGAGCTGTTTTTT; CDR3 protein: CASSLQGNTGELFF
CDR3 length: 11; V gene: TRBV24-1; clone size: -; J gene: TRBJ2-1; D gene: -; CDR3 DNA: TGTGCCACCAGTGATTTGAATGAGCAGTTCTTC; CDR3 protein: CATSDLNEQFF
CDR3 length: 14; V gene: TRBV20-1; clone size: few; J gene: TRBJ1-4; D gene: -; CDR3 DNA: TGCAGTGGCCGAGGCGGGGGCACTAATGAAAAACTGTTTTTT; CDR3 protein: CSGRGGGTNEKLFF
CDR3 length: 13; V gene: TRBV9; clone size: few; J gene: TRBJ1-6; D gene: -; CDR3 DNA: TGTGCCAGCTCTGCACAGGGATATTCACCCCTCCACTTT; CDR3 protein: CASSAQGYSPLHF
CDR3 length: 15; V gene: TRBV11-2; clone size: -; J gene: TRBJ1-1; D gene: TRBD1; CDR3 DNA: TGTGCCAGCAGCTTAGTGGGACAGGGATTCACTGAAGCTTTCTTT; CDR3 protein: CASSLVGQGFTEAFF
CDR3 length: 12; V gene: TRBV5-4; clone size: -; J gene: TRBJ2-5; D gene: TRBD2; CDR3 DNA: TGTGCCGCGGGGGTGAACCAAGAGACCCAGTACTTC; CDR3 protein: CAAGVNQETQYF
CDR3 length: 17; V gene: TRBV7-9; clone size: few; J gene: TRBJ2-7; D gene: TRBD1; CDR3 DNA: TGTGCCAGCAGCGGGACAGGGGGCTATACTAGCTCCTACGAGCAGTACTTC; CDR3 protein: CASSGTGGYTSSYEQYF
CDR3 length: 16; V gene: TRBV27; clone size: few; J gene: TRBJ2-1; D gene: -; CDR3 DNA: TGTGCCAGCAGCCCCTACGGGGCCTCGGGGGTCAATGAGCAGTTCTTC; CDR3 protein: CASSPYGASGVNEQFF
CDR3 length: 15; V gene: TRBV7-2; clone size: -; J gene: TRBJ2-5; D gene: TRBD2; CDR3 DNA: TGTGCCAGCAGCTTCGAGGCTAGCGGGGCCCGGACCCAGTACTTC; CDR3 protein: CASSFEASGARTQYF
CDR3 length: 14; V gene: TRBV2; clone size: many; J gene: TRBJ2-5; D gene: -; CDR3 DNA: TGTGCCAGCAGCGAAAACTCAGAAGTGGAGACCCAGTACTTC; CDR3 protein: CASSENSEVETQYF
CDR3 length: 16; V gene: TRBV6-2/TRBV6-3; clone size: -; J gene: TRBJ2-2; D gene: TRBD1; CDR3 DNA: TGTGCCAGCAGTTACAAGGGACAGGGTCGAACCGGGGAGCTGTTTTTT; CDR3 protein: CASSYKGQGRTGELFF
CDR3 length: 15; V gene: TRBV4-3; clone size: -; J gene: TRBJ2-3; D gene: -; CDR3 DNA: TGCGCCAGCAGCCAAGATGGTGCAGGGCCTGATACGCAGTATTTT; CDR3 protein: CASSQDGAGPDTQYF
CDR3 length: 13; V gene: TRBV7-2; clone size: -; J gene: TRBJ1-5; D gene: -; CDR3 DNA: TGTGCCAGCAGGAACAGTATTACTCAGCCCCAGCATTTT; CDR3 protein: CASRNSITQPQHF
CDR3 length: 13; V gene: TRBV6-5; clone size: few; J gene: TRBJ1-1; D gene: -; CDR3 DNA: TGTGCCAGCAGTTACGTGGCAGGGGCTGAAGCTTTCTTT; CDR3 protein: CASSYVAGAEAFF
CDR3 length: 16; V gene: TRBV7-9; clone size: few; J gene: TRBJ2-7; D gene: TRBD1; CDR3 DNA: TGTGCCAGCAGCTTAATGGGACAGGGAGTCTGGGACGAGCAGTACTTC; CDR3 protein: CASSLMGQGVWDEQYF
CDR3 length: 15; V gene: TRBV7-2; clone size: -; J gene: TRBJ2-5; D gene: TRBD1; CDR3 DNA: TGTGCCAGCAGCTTAGTCTGGCAGGGGGATGAGACCCAGTACTTC; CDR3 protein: CASSLVWQGDETQYF
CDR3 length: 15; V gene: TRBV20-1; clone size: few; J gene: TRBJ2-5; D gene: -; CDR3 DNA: TGCAGTGCTAGAAAAAGAGGGGGGGGATGGGAGACCCAGTACTTC; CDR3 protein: CSARKRGGGWETQYF
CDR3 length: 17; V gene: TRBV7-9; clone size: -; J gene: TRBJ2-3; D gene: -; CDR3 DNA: TGTGCCAGCAGCGGGACCCCGGGACTGATTAGCACAGATACGCAGTATTTT; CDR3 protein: CASSGTPGLISTDTQYF
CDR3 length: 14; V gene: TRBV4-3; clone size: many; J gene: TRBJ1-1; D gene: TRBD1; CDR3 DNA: TGCGCCAGCAGCCAACCCAACAGGGGCCCTGAAGCTTTCTTT; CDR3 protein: CASSQPNRGPEAFF
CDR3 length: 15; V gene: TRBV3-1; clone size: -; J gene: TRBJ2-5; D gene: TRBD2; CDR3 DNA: TGTGCCAGCAGCCGCAGGACTAGCAGACAAGAGACCCAGTACTTC; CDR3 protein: CASSRRTSRQETQYF
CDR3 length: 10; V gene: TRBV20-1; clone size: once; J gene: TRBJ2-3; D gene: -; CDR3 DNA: TGCAGTGCTGGGCCAAATACGCAGTATTTT; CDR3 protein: CSAGPNTQYF
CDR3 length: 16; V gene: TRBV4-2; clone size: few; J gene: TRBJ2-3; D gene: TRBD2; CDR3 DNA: TGTGCCAGCAGCCAAGGGTGGCGGGGGGAAACAGATACGCAGTATTTT; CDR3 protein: CASSQGWRGETDTQYF
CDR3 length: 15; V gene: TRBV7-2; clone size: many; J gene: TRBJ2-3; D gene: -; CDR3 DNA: TGTGCCAGCAGCTTAGCCCCCAGGGGCGCAGATACGCAGTATTTT; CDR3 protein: CASSLAPRGADTQYF
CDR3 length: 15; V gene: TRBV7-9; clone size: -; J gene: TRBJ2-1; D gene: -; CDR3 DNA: TGTGCCAGCAGCGACCCCGGGCTAGAGTACAATGAGCAGTTCTTC; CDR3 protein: CASSDPGLEYNEQFF
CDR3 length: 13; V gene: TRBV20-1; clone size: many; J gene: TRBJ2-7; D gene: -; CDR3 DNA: TGCAGTGCTAGAGATCCGGCAGGGCTGGGGCAGTACTTC; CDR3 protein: CSARDPAGLGQYF
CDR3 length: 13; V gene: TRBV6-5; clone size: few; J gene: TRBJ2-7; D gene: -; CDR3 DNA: TGTGCCAGCACCCAGACAGGTTCGTACGAGCAGTACTTC; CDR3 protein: CASTQTGSYEQYF
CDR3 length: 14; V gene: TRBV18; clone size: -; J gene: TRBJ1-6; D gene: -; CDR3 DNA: TGTGCCAGCTCACCATGGGGGCGGGAGTCACCCCTCCACTTT; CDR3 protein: CASSPWGRESPLHF
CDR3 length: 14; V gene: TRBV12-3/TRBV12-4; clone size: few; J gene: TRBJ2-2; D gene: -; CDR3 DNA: TGTGCCAGCAGTTTAGGGTGGTCAACCGGGGAGCTGTTTTTT; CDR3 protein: CASSLGWSTGELFF
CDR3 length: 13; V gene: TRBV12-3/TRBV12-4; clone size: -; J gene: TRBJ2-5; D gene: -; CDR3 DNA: TGTGCCAGCAGTATCACTGGAGGAGAGACCCAGTACTTC; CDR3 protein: CASSITGGETQYF
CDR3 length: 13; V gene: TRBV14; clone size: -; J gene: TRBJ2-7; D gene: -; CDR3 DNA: TGTGCCAGCAGCCAAAAGCAGCGCTACGAGCAGTACTTC; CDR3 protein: CASSQKQRYEQYF
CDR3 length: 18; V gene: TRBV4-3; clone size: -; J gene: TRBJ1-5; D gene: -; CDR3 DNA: TGCGCCAGCAGCCATACCGGGACCAACGGATATAGCAATCAGCCCCAGCATTTT; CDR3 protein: CASSHTGTNGYSNQPQHF